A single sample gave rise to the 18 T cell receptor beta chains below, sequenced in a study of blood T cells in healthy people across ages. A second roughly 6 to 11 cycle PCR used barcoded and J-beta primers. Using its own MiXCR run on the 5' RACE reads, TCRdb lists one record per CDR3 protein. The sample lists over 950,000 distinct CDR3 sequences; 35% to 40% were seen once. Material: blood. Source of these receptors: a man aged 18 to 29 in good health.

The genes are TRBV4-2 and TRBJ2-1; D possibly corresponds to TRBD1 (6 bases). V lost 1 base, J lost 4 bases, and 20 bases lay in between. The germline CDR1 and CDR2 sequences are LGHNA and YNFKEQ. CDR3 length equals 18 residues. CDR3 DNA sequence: TGTGCCAGCAGCCAAGGGGCTCAGACAGGCCGTTCTTACAATGAGCAGTTCTTC. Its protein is CASSQGAQTGRSYNEQFF.

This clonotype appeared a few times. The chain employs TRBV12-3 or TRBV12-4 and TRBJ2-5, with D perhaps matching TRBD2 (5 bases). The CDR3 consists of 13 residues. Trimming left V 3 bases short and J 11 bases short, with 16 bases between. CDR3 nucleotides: TGTGCCAGCAGTTTGGACCTAGCCAATGAGCAGTACTTC. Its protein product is CASSLDLANEQYF.

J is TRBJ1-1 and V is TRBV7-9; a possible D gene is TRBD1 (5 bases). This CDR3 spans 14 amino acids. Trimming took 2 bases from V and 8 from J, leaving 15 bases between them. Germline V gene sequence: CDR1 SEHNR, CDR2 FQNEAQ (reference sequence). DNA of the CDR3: TGTGCCAGCAGCTTACGGCAGAGGGGAGACGAAGCTTTCTTT. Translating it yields CASSLRQRGDEAFF.

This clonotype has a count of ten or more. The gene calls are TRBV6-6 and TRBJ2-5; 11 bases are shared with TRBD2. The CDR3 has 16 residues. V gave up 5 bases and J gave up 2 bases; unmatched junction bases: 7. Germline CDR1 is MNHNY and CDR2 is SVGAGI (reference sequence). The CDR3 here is CASSRTSGGDQETQYF. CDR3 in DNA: TGTGCCAGCAGTCGCACTAGCGGGGGAGATCAAGAGACCCAGTACTTC.

The CDR3 DNA reads as TGTGCCAGCAGCTCTCAGGGGACAGCCGATGAAAAACTGTTTTTT. Translating it yields CASSSQGTADEKLFF. The rearrangement uses TRBV7-9 and TRBJ1-4; 7 positions agree with TRBD1. The CDR3 consists of 15 residues. Trimming cost V 4 bases and J 6 bases; bases outside gene matches: 8. Looked up from germline, CDR1 is SEHNR and CDR2 is FQNEAQ (reference sequence).

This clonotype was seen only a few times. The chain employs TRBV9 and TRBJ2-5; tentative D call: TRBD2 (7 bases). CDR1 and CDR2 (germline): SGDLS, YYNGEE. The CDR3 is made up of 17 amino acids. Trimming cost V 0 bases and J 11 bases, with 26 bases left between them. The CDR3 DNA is TGTGCCAGCAGCGTAGAATCGACGGGGGGCTCCGTGCATGAGCAGTACTTC. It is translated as CASSVESTGGSVHEQYF.

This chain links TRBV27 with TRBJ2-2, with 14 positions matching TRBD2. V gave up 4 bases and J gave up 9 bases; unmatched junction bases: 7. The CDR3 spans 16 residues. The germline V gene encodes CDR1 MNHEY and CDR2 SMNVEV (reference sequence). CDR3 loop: CASSSRLAGGLRELFF. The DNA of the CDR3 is TGTGCCAGCAGTTCCAGACTAGCGGGGGGGCTCAGGGAGCTGTTTTTT.

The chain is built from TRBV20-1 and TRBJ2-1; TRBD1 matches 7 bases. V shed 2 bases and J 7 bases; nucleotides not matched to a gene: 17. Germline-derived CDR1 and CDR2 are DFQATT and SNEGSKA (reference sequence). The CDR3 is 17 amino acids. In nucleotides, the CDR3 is TGCAGTGCTAGATTTTACAACCCAAACTCGGGACAGAATGAGCAGTTCTTC. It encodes CSARFYNPNSGQNEQFF.

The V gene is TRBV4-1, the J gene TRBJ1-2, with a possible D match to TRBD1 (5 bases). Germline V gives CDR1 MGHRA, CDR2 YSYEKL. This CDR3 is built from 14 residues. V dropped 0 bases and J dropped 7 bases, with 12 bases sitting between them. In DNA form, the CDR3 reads TGCGCCAGCAGCCAAGAAGGAGTCAGGGCTGGCTACACCTTC. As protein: CASSQEGVRAGYTF.

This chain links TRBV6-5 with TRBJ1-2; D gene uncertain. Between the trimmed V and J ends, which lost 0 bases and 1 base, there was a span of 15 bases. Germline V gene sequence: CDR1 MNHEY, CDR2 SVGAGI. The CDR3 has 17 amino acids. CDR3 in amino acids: CASSYSIASRINYGYTF. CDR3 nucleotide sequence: TGTGCCAGCAGTTACTCGATCGCCTCACGGATTAACTATGGCTACACCTTC.

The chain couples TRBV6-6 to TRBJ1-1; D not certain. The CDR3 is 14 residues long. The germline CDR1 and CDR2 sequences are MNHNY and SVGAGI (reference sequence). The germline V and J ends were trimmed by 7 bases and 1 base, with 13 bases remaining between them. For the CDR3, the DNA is TGTGCCAGCACCGCCCTCGTGGGGAACACTGAAGCTTTCTTT. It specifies CASTALVGNTEAFF.

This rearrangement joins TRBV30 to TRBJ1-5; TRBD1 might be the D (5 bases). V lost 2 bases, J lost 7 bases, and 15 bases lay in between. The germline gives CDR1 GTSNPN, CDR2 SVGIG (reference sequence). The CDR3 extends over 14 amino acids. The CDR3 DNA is TGTGCCTGGAGTAAGACAGTGATAGGCCAGCCCCAGCATTTT. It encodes CAWSKTVIGQPQHF.

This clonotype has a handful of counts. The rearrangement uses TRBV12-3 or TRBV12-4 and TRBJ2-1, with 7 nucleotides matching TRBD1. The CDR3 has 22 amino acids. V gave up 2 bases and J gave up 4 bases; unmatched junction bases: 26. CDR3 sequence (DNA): TGTGCCAGCAGTTTACATAAGAGGAAATGGACAGGCAGACCCCGAGGGTACAATGAGCAGTTCTTC. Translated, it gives CASSLHKRKWTGRPRGYNEQFF.

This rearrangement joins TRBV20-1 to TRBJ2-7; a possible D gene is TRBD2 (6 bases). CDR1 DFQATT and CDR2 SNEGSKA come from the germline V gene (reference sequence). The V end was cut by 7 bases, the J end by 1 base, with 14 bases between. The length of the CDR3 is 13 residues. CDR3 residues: CSGLRGYSYEQYF. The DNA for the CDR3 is TGCAGTGGCCTCCGGGGGTATTCCTACGAGCAGTACTTC.

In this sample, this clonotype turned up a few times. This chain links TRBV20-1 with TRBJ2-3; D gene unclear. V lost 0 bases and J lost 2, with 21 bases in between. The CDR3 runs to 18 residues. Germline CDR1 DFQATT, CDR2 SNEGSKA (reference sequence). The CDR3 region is CSARDRNLPAPNTDTQYF. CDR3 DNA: TGCAGTGCTAGAGATCGTAATCTTCCCGCGCCAAACACAGATACGCAGTATTTT.

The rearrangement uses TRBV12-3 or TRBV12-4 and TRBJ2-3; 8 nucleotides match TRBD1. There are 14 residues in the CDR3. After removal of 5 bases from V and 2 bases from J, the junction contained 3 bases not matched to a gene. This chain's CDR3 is CASSGQGHTDTQYF. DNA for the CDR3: TGTGCCAGCAGTGGACAGGGCCACACAGATACGCAGTATTTT.

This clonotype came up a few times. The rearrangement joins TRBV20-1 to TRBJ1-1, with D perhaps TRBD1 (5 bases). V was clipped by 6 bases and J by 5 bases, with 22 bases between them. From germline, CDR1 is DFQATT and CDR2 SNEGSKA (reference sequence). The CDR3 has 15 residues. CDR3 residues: CSAEWGSGGGTEAFF. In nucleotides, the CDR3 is TGCAGTGCGGAATGGGGATCCGGGGGGGGGACTGAAGCTTTCTTT.

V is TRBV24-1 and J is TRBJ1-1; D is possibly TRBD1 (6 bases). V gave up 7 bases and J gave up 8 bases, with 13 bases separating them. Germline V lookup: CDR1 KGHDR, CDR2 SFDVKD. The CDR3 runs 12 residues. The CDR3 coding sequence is TGTGCCACCAGCACAGGGTATGGGGAAGCTTTCTTT. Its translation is CATSTGYGEAFF.